This paragraph reports one T cell receptor (beta chain). The antigen is undetermined. V lost 5 bases and J lost 6, with 22 bases in between. Looked up from germline, CDR1 is SGHAT and CDR2 is FQDESV (reference sequence). The CDR3 has 17 residues. These data come from a study of relationships among human T cell subsets. Study conclusions and caveats: Clones with over 100 reads held over 60% of CD8+ cytotoxic sequences. Across seven subsets, gene usage, CDR3 length and N-additions did not differ significantly. A CD4+CD8+ double-positive population could not be excluded by bead sorting.

Anti-CD45RO beads selected memory T cells out of the CD45RA-negative fraction. The T cell receptor alpha and beta CDR3 regions were amplified from mRNA by semiquantitative ARM-PCR. Exponential amplification used communal superprimers after tagged nested gene-specific primers in ARM-PCR. Nested primers were removed by exonuclease before the second PCR round. Using its own MiXCR run on the multiplex PCR reads, TCRdb lists one record per CDR3 protein. The sample lists thousands of distinct CDR3 sequences; approximately 50% were seen once. The receptor's source is a man between 35 and 55 years old in good health. The chain links TRBV11-1 to TRBJ2-2; a weak D match, TRBD2 (5 bases). Sequenced: memory T cells sorted from blood. CDR3 loop: CASSADSARRGPGELFF. CDR3 sequence (DNA): TGTGCCAGCAGCGCGGACTCCGCCCGACGAGGGCCCGGGGAGCTGTTTTTT.